Listed below are T cell receptor beta chains from one sample, sequenced in a study of T cells in Graves' hyperthyroidism and ophthalmopathy. TCRdb redid the calling of the multiplex PCR reads with MiXCR, one entry per CDR3 protein. Among nearly 750,000 distinct CDR3 sequences listed, roughly a third were seen once. Sequencing was carried out using blood. These receptors originate from a woman in her thirties or forties with Graves' hyperthyroidism. CDR3s include the opening cysteine and the closing phenylalanine or tryptophan. The D gene is left open where the match is weak. Some rows mark clone size as missing; the rest say once, few, many or name a class of expanded clone.

>NA|TRBV10-3|TRBJ1-4|few
CASGLEATNEKLFF
TGTGCCAGCGGATTGGAAGCAACTAATGAAAAACTGTTTTTT
>NA|TRBV20-1|TRBJ2-7|NA
CSARDPLGTHVVEQYF
TGCAGTGCTAGAGATCCCCTAGGGACCCACGTCGTCGAGCAGTACTTC
>TRBD1|TRBV7-2|TRBJ1-1|NA
CASSYRGQGAAFF
TGTGCCAGCAGCTACCGGGGACAGGGGGCAGCTTTCTTT
>NA|TRBV7-2|TRBJ1-2|NA
CASSLSSGARSGYTF
TGTGCCAGCAGCTTATCTTCGGGGGCGCGTAGTGGCTACACCTTC
>NA|TRBV18|TRBJ2-5|few
CASSPRQGGEETQYF
TGTGCCAGCTCACCGAGACAGGGAGGAGAAGAGACCCAGTACTTC
>NA|TRBV25-1|TRBJ1-5|NA
CASSLGAGINQPQHF
TGTGCCAGCAGCTTGGGGGCGGGGATCAATCAGCCCCAGCATTTT
>TRBD2|TRBV19|TRBJ2-5|NA
CAWGGLAAVSETQYF
TGTGCCTGGGGTGGACTAGCGGCCGTCTCCGAGACCCAGTACTTC
>NA|TRBV28|TRBJ1-2|few
CASSPPGLYGYTF
TGTGCCAGCAGTCCCCCAGGCCTCTATGGCTACACCTTC
>NA|TRBV5-5|TRBJ2-2|NA
CASSLVGGDGELFF
TGTGCCAGCAGCTTGGTAGGAGGGGACGGGGAGCTGTTTTTT
>TRBD1|TRBV10-3|TRBJ1-1|NA
CATGTVLNTEAFF
TGTGCCACCGGGACAGTGTTGAACACTGAAGCTTTCTTT
>TRBD1|TRBV30|TRBJ2-6|NA
CAWGRTGISGANVLTF
TGTGCCTGGGGAAGGACAGGGATCTCTGGGGCCAACGTCCTGACTTTC
>TRBD1|TRBV10-3|TRBJ2-7|NA
CASERQDRYYEQYF
TGTGCCAGCGAGAGACAGGACAGGTACTACGAGCAGTACTTC
>NA|TRBV25-1|TRBJ1-4|NA
CASSQGWGIATNEKLFF
TGCGCCAGCAGCCAAGGCTGGGGGATCGCAACTAATGAAAAACTGTTTTTT
>TRBD1|TRBV7-9|TRBJ1-4|few
CASSTPGQTNEKLFF
TGTGCCAGCAGTACTCCGGGACAGACTAATGAAAAACTGTTTTTT
>TRBD1|TRBV7-2|TRBJ1-2|NA
CASSVGQGSLGYTF
TGTGCCAGCAGCGTAGGACAGGGGTCCCTTGGCTACACCTTC
>NA|TRBV2|TRBJ1-6|NA
CASSSTGGSPLHF
TGTGCCAGCAGTTCCACCGGGGGTTCACCCCTCCACTTT
>TRBD2|TRBV10-1|TRBJ2-7|NA
CASSLAGDSNEQYF
TGCGCCAGTTCACTAGCGGGAGACTCCAATGAGCAGTACTTC
>TRBD2|TRBV6-5|TRBJ2-7|NA
CASSSELAGGSYEQYF
TGTGCCAGCAGTTCCGAGCTAGCGGGGGGTTCCTACGAGCAGTACTTC
>TRBD1|TRBV7-9|TRBJ2-6|few
CASSSRDRVVSGANVLTF
TGTGCCAGCAGCTCAAGGGACAGGGTTGTTTCTGGGGCCAACGTCCTGACTTTC
>TRBD1|TRBV10-3|TRBJ1-4|many
CAISEDRAGEKLFF
TGTGCCATCAGTGAGGACAGGGCTGGTGAAAAACTGTTTTTT
>NA|TRBV19|TRBJ1-1|NA
CASTPGYYHEAFF
TGTGCCAGTACCCCGGGATACTACCATGAAGCTTTCTTT
>NA|TRBV29-1|TRBJ1-2|few
CSVAAGGGYTF
TGCAGCGTCGCGGCCGGTGGCGGCTACACCTTC
>TRBD1|TRBV7-2|TRBJ1-1|many
CASTQGHTEAFF
TGTGCCAGCACACAGGGGCACACTGAAGCTTTCTTT
>TRBD1|TRBV6-6|TRBJ2-5|NA
CASSELAGTGTETQYF
TGTGCCAGCAGTGAATTGGCCGGGACAGGGACAGAGACCCAGTACTTC
>NA|TRBV6-6|TRBJ1-2|NA
CASSLILGHGYTF
TGTGCCAGCAGTTTAATTTTGGGACATGGCTACACCTTC
>TRBD1|TRBV7-2|TRBJ1-2|many
CASSYTGEANYGYTF
TGTGCCAGCAGCTACACAGGGGAAGCTAACTATGGCTACACCTTC
>NA|TRBV2|TRBJ1-5|NA
CASRPWLDNQPQHF
TGTGCCAGCAGGCCGTGGCTGGACAATCAGCCCCAGCATTTT
>TRBD1|TRBV28|TRBJ1-2|NA
CASLRTGWYTF
TGTGCCAGCCTACGGACAGGGTGGTACACCTTC
>NA|TRBV7-2|TRBJ1-6|few
CASSLAGAEDSPLHF
TGTGCCAGCAGCTTAGCAGGGGCAGAGGATTCACCCCTCCACTTT
>NA|TRBV7-9|TRBJ2-2|few
CASSPPGSESTGELFF
TGTGCCAGCAGCCCTCCAGGGTCTGAGAGCACCGGGGAGCTGTTTTTT
>TRBD1|TRBV29-1|TRBJ1-1|many
CGVVRDSEAFF
TGCGGAGTGGTCCGGGACAGTGAAGCTTTCTTT
>NA|TRBV5-4|TRBJ2-7|NA
CASSPTGAREVAYEQYF
TGTGCCAGCAGCCCGACGGGCGCGAGAGAAGTAGCCTACGAGCAGTACTTC
>NA|TRBV29-1|TRBJ1-2|NA
CSVGEGFRGYTF
TGCAGCGTTGGGGAGGGGTTCAGGGGCTACACCTTC
>NA|TRBV7-9|TRBJ1-1|NA
CASSFQLGETEAFF
TGTGCCAGCAGCTTTCAACTAGGGGAGACTGAAGCTTTCTTT
>NA|TRBV7-9|TRBJ1-5|many
CASGWGDQPQHF
TGTGCCAGCGGCTGGGGTGATCAGCCCCAGCATTTT